This T cell receptor (beta chain) was recovered during a study of response to subunit inactivated influenza vaccine. The study's findings and limits: Authors suggested seasonal influenza vaccinations each recruit few new T cells.

This clonotype has only a few counts. Its antigen remains unknown. CDR1 and CDR2 from the germline V gene are WSHSY and SAAADI. The CDR3 contains 17 residues. Unmatched junction bases numbered 13, after V lost 4 bases and J lost 3 bases. From the RT-PCR reads, TCRdb called clonotypes with MiXCR, one entry per CDR3 protein. The data hold 650,000 or so distinct CDR3 sequences, with 14% observed a single time. This sequence was found in a man in his forties or fifties who received an inactivated influenza vaccine. The specimen was PBMCs from blood, collected around 15 days before vaccination. The chain recombines TRBV10-2 with TRBJ2-7; 9 bases line up with TRBD1. DNA for the CDR3: TGCGCCAGCAGTGGCCGTACAGGGGGCGAAGTTCACTACGAGCAGTACTTC. Its translation is CASSGRTGGEVHYEQYF.